Each of the 25 T cell receptor beta chains below was sequenced from the same sample in a study of blood T cell repertoires in COVID-19. Method: immunoSEQ multiplex PCR; TCRdb's copy keeps in-frame clones and lacks some. In the table there are approximately 170,000 clones, around 87% of which are singletons. Sequencing was carried out using peripheral blood. All receptors come from a man between 18 and 35 years old with active or convalescent COVID-19.

This clone was seen just once. V usage is TRBV18 and J usage is TRBJ2-1; TRBD2 aligns across 9 bases. CDR3 length equals 15 residues. CDR1 and CDR2 from the germline V gene are KGHSH and LQKENI. V shed 3 bases and J 8 bases; nucleotides not matched to a gene: 8. CDR3 amino acids: CASSPVAGAYDEQFF. The CDR3 DNA follows: TGTGCCAGCTCACCGGTAGCGGGAGCTTACGATGAGCAGTTCTTC. Supplemented by reference TRBV18 and TRBJ2-1, the full variable domain reads NAGVMQNPRHLVRRRGQEARLRCSPMKGHSHVYWYRQLPEEGLKFMVYLQKENIIDESGMPKERFSAEFPKEGPSILRIQQVVRGDSAAYFCASSPVAGAYDEQFFGPGTRLTVL.

The V call is TRBV6-5, the J call TRBJ1-5; D perhaps matches TRBD1 (5 bases). CDR1 and CDR2 (germline): MNHEY, SVGAGI. The V and J ends lost 2 bases and 7 bases respectively, with 9 bases between them. This CDR3 is built from 13 residues. The CDR3, as DNA: TGTGCCAGCAGTTACGGGGGAGGACAGCCCCAGCATTTT. It encodes CASSYGGGQPQHF.

The V gene is TRBV28, the J gene TRBJ2-1, with 14 nucleotides matching TRBD2. Germline loops: CDR1 MDHEN, CDR2 SYDVKM. The CDR3 spans 17 residues. V lost 6 bases, J lost 8 bases, and 12 bases stayed unmatched. For the CDR3, the DNA is TGTGCCAGCAGCTCAAACCGACTAGCGGGGGGGATGTATGAGCAGTTCTTC. Its protein is CASSSNRLAGGMYEQFF.

This rearrangement joins TRBV7-2 to TRBJ2-1, with a weak D call TRBD1 (6 bases). The CDR3 length is 13 residues. Germline V CDR1 and CDR2: SGHTA, FQGNSA. Trimming removed 6 bases from V and 9 bases from J, with 15 bases in between. The CDR3 loop reads CASRPTGTGEQFF. CDR3 DNA: TGTGCCAGCAGACCCACAGGGACGGGTGAGCAGTTCTTC.

This clone was recorded once. The gene calls are TRBV6-2 or TRBV6-3 and TRBJ1-2, with a weak D call TRBD1 (6 bases). Germline-derived CDR1 and CDR2 are MNHEY and SVGEGT. This CDR3 is built from 12 residues. V was cut by 5 bases and J by 6 bases, with 10 bases left in between. CDR3 region: CASSPRQDGYTF. In DNA form, the CDR3 reads TGTGCCAGCAGTCCCCGACAGGATGGCTACACCTTC.

The CDR3 loop is CASSRLGTGSRWETQYF. In DNA form, the CDR3 reads TGTGCCAGCAGCCGACTCGGGACAGGGAGTCGGTGGGAGACCCAGTACTTC. This chain connects TRBV6-6 to TRBJ2-5; 9 nucleotides align to TRBD1. V trimming: 6 bases; J trimming: 5 bases; junction bases outside the gene matches: 16. The CDR3 length is 17 residues. Germline V gives CDR1 MNHNY, CDR2 SVGAGI (reference sequence).

The chain combines TRBV5-1 with TRBJ2-5; D unresolved. Germline V gives CDR1 SGHRS, CDR2 YFSETQ. This CDR3 is built from 13 residues. V was shortened by 3 bases and J by 2 bases, with 8 bases between the two germline ends. The CDR3 sequence: CASSSSPQETQYF. The CDR3 DNA sequence: TGCGCCAGCAGCTCCTCCCCTCAAGAGACCCAGTACTTC.

The genes are TRBV30 and TRBJ2-7; D may be TRBD1 (6 bases). V lost 7 bases and J 4 bases, leaving 14 bases between the germline ends. This CDR3 has 12 residues. In germline, CDR1 is GTSNPN, CDR2 SVGIG (reference sequence). CDR3 loop: CASDRQKYEQYF. In DNA form, the CDR3 reads TGTGCCTCTGACAGGCAGAAGTACGAGCAGTACTTC.

The chain carries TRBV18 and TRBJ1-1; no clear D. Between the trimmed V and J ends, which lost 6 bases and 5 bases, there was a span of 13 bases. The CDR3 has 13 residues. The germline V gene has CDR1 KGHSH and CDR2 LQKENI. The DNA for the CDR3 is TGTGCCAGCTCCCCGGGTAGTCTGACTGAAGCTTTCTTT. This sequence encodes CASSPGSLTEAFF.

The chain employs TRBV28 and TRBJ2-1; 7 nucleotides agree with TRBD1. The germline V gene has CDR1 MDHEN and CDR2 SYDVKM. V dropped 6 bases and J dropped 7; count of bases not matched to a gene: 6. This CDR3 is built from 13 residues. The CDR3 DNA reads TGTGCCAGCAGAATGACAGGGAGTAATGAGCAGTTCTTC. Translated, it gives CASRMTGSNEQFF.

The chain is built from TRBV9 and TRBJ1-6; D possibly corresponds to TRBD1 (6 bases). Trimming pared 0 bases from V and 10 bases from J, leaving 14 bases between. Germline assignment: CDR1 SGDLS and CDR2 YYNGEE. The CDR3 is 15 amino acids. CDR3 coding DNA: TGTGCCAGCAGCGTAGAAGGCAGGGGACGATCACCCCTCCACTTT. As protein: CASSVEGRGRSPLHF. Drawing the rest from reference TRBV9 and TRBJ1-6, the complete variable domain is DSGVTQTPKHLITATGQRVTLRCSPRSGDLSVYWYQQSLDQGLQFLIQYYNGEERAKGNILERFSAQQFPDLHSELNLSSLELGDSALYFCASSVEGRGRSPLHFGNGTRLTVT.

V usage is TRBV7-9 and J usage is TRBJ1-4, with D possibly TRBD1 on 5 matching bases. The CDR3 has 15 amino acids. CDR1 and CDR2 (germline): SEHNR, FQNEAQ (reference sequence). V lost 0 bases and J lost 3, with 8 bases in between. The CDR3 sequence is CASSLAAGPNEKLFF. In DNA form, the CDR3 reads TGTGCCAGCAGCTTAGCGGCAGGGCCTAATGAAAAACTGTTTTTT.

The chain employs TRBV4-1 and TRBJ2-7, with 10 positions matching TRBD2. Germline V lookup: CDR1 MGHRA, CDR2 YSYEKL. This CDR3 has 18 residues. Trimming took 0 bases from V and 1 from J; bases not matched to a gene: 9. CDR3 amino acids: CASSQDGGTSGVSYEQYF. CDR3 DNA sequence: TGCGCCAGCAGCCAAGATGGGGGCACTAGCGGGGTTTCCTACGAGCAGTACTTC.

CDR3 sequence: CASRDSQETQYF. The CDR3 DNA sequence: TGTGCCAGTAGGGACAGCCAAGAGACCCAGTACTTC. The chain has TRBV12-3 or TRBV12-4 and TRBJ2-5; 7 nucleotides agree with TRBD1. The CDR3 consists of 12 residues. V shed 9 bases, J shed 1 base, and the junction held 2 bases outside the gene matches.

The gene calls are TRBV18 and TRBJ2-3, with a tentative D call TRBD1 (6 bases). The V gene lost 3 bases and the J gene lost 0 bases, with 10 bases spanning the gap. The CDR3 is made up of 15 amino acids. The germline V gene has CDR1 KGHSH and CDR2 LQKENI. In nucleotides, the CDR3 is TGTGCCAGCTCACCCGGACAGACTAGCACAGATACGCAGTATTTT. It encodes CASSPGQTSTDTQYF. Full variable domain (outside the CDR3, taken from reference TRBV18 and TRBJ2-3): NAGVMQNPRHLVRRRGQEARLRCSPMKGHSHVYWYRQLPEEGLKFMVYLQKENIIDESGMPKERFSAEFPKEGPSILRIQQVVRGDSAAYFCASSPGQTSTDTQYFGPGTRLTVL.

CDR3 nucleotides: TGTGCCACGCGAGGGACAGGGGTTACAGAGACCCAGTACTTC. Its translation is CATRGTGVTETQYF. This chain links TRBV24-1 with TRBJ2-5, with 10 bases matching TRBD1. CDR1 is KGHDR and CDR2 is SFDVKD in the germline V gene. Trimming took 10 bases from V and 4 from J; bases not matched to a gene: 8. This CDR3 has 14 residues.

The chain recombines TRBV5-1 with TRBJ1-3; 9 nucleotides match TRBD1. In germline, CDR1 is SGHRS, CDR2 YFSETQ. The junction had 13 bases not matched to a gene; V was cut back by 2 bases and J by 4 bases. This CDR3 has 18 residues. The CDR3 DNA follows: TGCGCCAGCAGCTTACAGGGGGCGCAAATGAAAAGGGGAAACACCATATATTTT. It yields the protein CASSLQGAQMKRGNTIYF. The full variable domain, with the rest looked up from reference TRBV5-1 and TRBJ1-3, is KAGVTQTPRYLIKTRGQQVTLSCSPISGHRSVSWYQQTPGQGLQFLFEYFSETQRNKGNFPGRFSGRQFSNSRSEMNVSTLELGDSALYLCASSLQGAQMKRGNTIYFGEGSWLTVV.

The V call is TRBV29-1, the J call TRBJ2-7, with 12 bases aligning to TRBD2. Germline V gene lookup returns CDR1 SQVTM and CDR2 ANQGSEA. Trimming removed 4 bases from V and 6 bases from J; junction bases left unmatched: 10. CDR3 length equals 15 residues. The CDR3: CSVVLVGLAGGEQYF. Here the CDR3 DNA reads TGCAGCGTTGTTCTAGTGGGACTAGCGGGTGGCGAGCAGTACTTC.

This chain joins TRBV29-1 and TRBJ2-2; 9 bases are a match to TRBD1. This CDR3 has 16 amino acids. Unmatched junction bases numbered 9, after V lost 1 base and J lost 6 bases. Germline V gene lookup returns CDR1 SQVTM and CDR2 ANQGSEA. The CDR3 protein is CSVEATGTGFPGELFF. The CDR3, as DNA: TGCAGCGTTGAAGCCACCGGGACAGGGTTCCCCGGGGAGCTGTTTTTT.

This clone was found once. This chain uses TRBV30 with TRBJ2-2, with D perhaps TRBD1 (6 bases). Trimming stripped 7 bases from V and 4 bases from J, with 19 bases between. Per the germline V gene, CDR1 is GTSNPN and CDR2 is SVGIG (reference sequence). This CDR3 has 15 residues. The CDR3 here is CASPVKVGGTGELFF. The CDR3 DNA reads as TGTGCCTCCCCTGTAAAGGTAGGGGGCACCGGGGAGCTGTTTTTT. The full variable domain, completed using reference TRBV30 and TRBJ2-2, is SQTIHQWPATLVQPVGSPLSLECTVEGTSNPNLYWYRQAAGRGLQLLFYSVGIGQISSEVPQNLSASRPQDRQFILSSKKLLLSDSGFYLCASPVKVGGTGELFFGEGSRLTVL.

CDR3 protein: CASSVGGAQETQYF. The CDR3 DNA follows: TGTGCCAGCAGCGTAGGTGGAGCCCAAGAGACCCAGTACTTC. The rearrangement uses TRBV3-1 (or the pseudogene TRBV3-2) and TRBJ2-5; D uncertain. The germline V gene encodes CDR1 LGHDT and CDR2 YNNKEL (reference sequence). The length of the CDR3 is 14 residues. Trimming took 5 bases from V and 1 from J, leaving 11 bases between them.

The table lists this clone with a few counts. J is TRBJ1-4 and V is TRBV5-1, with D perhaps TRBD1 (6 bases). The germline V gene encodes CDR1 SGHRS and CDR2 YFSETQ. The ends were cut back, 5 bases at V and 0 bases at J, with 8 bases in the middle. The CDR3 totals 14 residues. The CDR3: CASSRTATNEKLFF. Here the CDR3 DNA reads TGCGCCAGCAGTAGGACAGCAACTAATGAAAAACTGTTTTTT.

The chain joins TRBV6-5 to TRBJ2-3, with 13 bases lining up with TRBD2. The CDR3 sequence is 15 residues long. The V gene's germline CDR1 is MNHEY and CDR2 SVGAGI. Trimming removed 6 bases from V and 6 bases from J; junction bases left unmatched: 6. The CDR3 here is CASSTTSGGADTQYF. In DNA form, the CDR3 reads TGTGCCAGCAGCACAACTAGCGGGGGGGCGGATACGCAGTATTTT.

The rearrangement links TRBV9 to TRBJ1-1, with a possible D match to TRBD1 (5 bases). The CDR3 loop spans 16 amino acids. With 2 bases removed from V and 4 bases from J, the gap between germline ends came to 18 bases. Per germline, CDR1 SGDLS and CDR2 YYNGEE. The CDR3 DNA reads as TGTGCCAGCAGCGTCCCCGGGGGGGAGATGGCCACTGAAGCTTTCTTT. It translates to CASSVPGGEMATEAFF. Supplemented by reference TRBV9 and TRBJ1-1, the full variable domain reads DSGVTQTPKHLITATGQRVTLRCSPRSGDLSVYWYQQSLDQGLQFLIQYYNGEERAKGNILERFSAQQFPDLHSELNLSSLELGDSALYFCASSVPGGEMATEAFFGQGTRLTVV.

The chain employs TRBV6-5 and TRBJ2-1, with D possibly matching TRBD1 (5 bases). The CDR3 is 13 residues long. V was pared by 10 bases and J by 0 bases, with 10 bases between. The germline CDR1 and CDR2 sequences are MNHEY and SVGAGI. The CDR3 here is CATYRLSYNEQFF. CDR3 bases: TGTGCCACCTACAGGCTCTCCTACAATGAGCAGTTCTTC.